This T cell receptor (beta chain) was sequenced for a study of control samples from healthy donors and cancer patients. Some clones are missing from TCRdb's copy, which holds only in-frame ones; the method was immunoSEQ multiplex PCR. The data hold approximately 37,000 clones, with approximately 82% observed a single time. Germline lookup yields CDR1 LGHNA and CDR2 YSLEER. The CDR3 has 14 residues. Trimming took off 5 bases at V and 6 bases at J, with 13 bases between the two ends. The sequence came from a woman aged 55-69 years with lung cancer. The chain has TRBV4-3 and TRBJ2-2; D is ambiguous. The sample consisted of PBMCs. The CDR3 loop is CASSTRLVPGELFF. The CDR3 DNA sequence: TGCGCCAGCAGCACCCGCCTCGTGCCCGGGGAGCTGTTTTTT.